The T cell receptor beta chain under discussion was sequenced for a study of blood T cell repertoires in COVID-19. About the study: Sites across the United States, Italy and Spain contributed samples from acute and convalescent COVID-19. Sources were T cells, B-cell-depleted T cells, or PBMCs; the material itself was cDNA or gDNA.

CDR1 MGHDK and CDR2 SYGVNS come from the germline V gene. V lost 2 bases to trimming and J lost 3 bases; unmatched junction nucleotides: 5. The CDR3 consists of 15 residues. In the original workflow: Estimates of nucleated cell counts were drawn from the amplification of reference gene primers. Only in-frame clones appear in the TCRdb table, and some are missing; sequencing was by immunoSEQ multiplex PCR. From that table come the V and J calls and clone size; the DNA was used to work out D and trimming. The data show tens of thousands of clones, with roughly 78% seen just once and over 9.5% held by the top ten.

The sample comprised peripheral blood. V is TRBV25-1 and J is TRBJ1-2, with TRBD1 matching 8 bases. This sequence was found in a man aged 60 to 75 with acute or convalescent COVID-19. The CDR3 DNA follows: TGTGCCAGCAGTGAAGGGGACAGGTACTACTATGGCTACACCTTC. This translates into CASSEGDRYYYGYTF.